This T cell receptor (beta chain) was sequenced in a study of T cell changes during pregnancy in multiple sclerosis. Libraries were prepared by immunoSEQ multiplex PCR; TCRdb keeps only in-frame clonotypes and omits some of them. The sample lists 33,000 or so clones; approximately 92% were seen once. Trimming removed 4 bases from V and 5 bases from J; junction bases left unmatched: 5. This CDR3 has 14 residues. Germline values: CDR1 SGHNT, CDR2 YYREEE (reference sequence). Sequenced material: CD4+ T cells from peripheral blood mononuclear cells, taken in the third trimester of pregnancy. The source is a female donor in good health, enrolled as a control in a pregnancy study. The chain links TRBV5-4 to TRBJ2-2, with 7 bases that match TRBD1. CDR3 coding DNA: TGTGCCAGCAGCGGCAGACAGGGAACCGGGGAGCTGTTTTTT. Its translation is CASSGRQGTGELFF.